Below, 15 T cell receptor beta chains from the same sample are listed, as sequenced in a study of shared clonotypes between healthy human individuals. Measured with immunoSEQ multiplex PCR; TCRdb has only the in-frame clones, and not every one. The table includes about 1,500,000 clones, about 96% detected once. The sequenced material came from naive CD4+ T cells sorted from blood. Noted subset: CD45RA+ positively selected. All receptors derive from a man aged 30 to 39 in good health.

The chain has TRBV29-1 and TRBJ2-3, with D possibly matching TRBD2 (6 bases). CDR3 length equals 14 residues. CDR1 and CDR2 from the germline V gene are SQVTM and ANQGSEA. V was cut by 8 bases and J by 0 bases, with 15 bases left in between. The CDR3 loop is CSLLSGESTDTQYF. The DNA for the CDR3 is TGCAGCCTCCTTTCGGGGGAAAGCACAGATACGCAGTATTTT.

The V and J genes are TRBV28 and TRBJ1-1; D is perhaps TRBD1 (5 bases). The CDR3 extends over 15 amino acids. V was clipped by 5 bases and J by 0 bases, with 13 bases between them. Germline CDR1 and CDR2: MDHEN and SYDVKM. The CDR3 spells CASSRGGGLNTEAFF. Written as DNA, the CDR3 is TGTGCCAGCAGTCGCGGCGGGGGTCTGAACACTGAAGCTTTCTTT.

The chain employs TRBV11-2 and TRBJ2-1, with 16 bases matching TRBD2. The CDR3 runs 16 residues. Germline V gives CDR1 SGHAT, CDR2 FQNNGV. The V segment lost 0 bases and the J segment 12 bases; nucleotides outside the gene matches: 5. The CDR3 spells CASSLEGLAGGLGQFF. The CDR3 bases are TGTGCCAGCAGCTTAGAGGGACTAGCGGGAGGGTTAGGGCAGTTCTTC.

The chain uses TRBV6-5 and TRBJ2-7; weak D call: TRBD1 (5 bases). Trimming removed 4 bases at V and 6 bases at J, with 22 bases between. CDR3 length equals 16 residues. CDR1 is MNHEY and CDR2 is SVGAGI in the germline V gene. CDR3 bases: TGTGCCAGCAGTTCCCAGAGAGGATACAGGACCGGCGAGCAGTACTTC. Translated, it gives CASSSQRGYRTGEQYF.

This sequence joins TRBV5-1 and TRBJ2-7, with 15 bases lining up with TRBD2. There are 16 residues in the CDR3. With V trimmed by 5 bases and J by 2 bases, 5 bases remained unmatched. The germline gives CDR1 SGHRS, CDR2 YFSETQ. Here the CDR3 DNA reads TGCGCCAGCAGTTTAGGACTAGCGGGAGGGACCTACGAGCAGTACTTC. Its translation is CASSLGLAGGTYEQYF. Full variable domain (remainder filled in from reference TRBV5-1 and TRBJ2-7): KAGVTQTPRYLIKTRGQQVTLSCSPISGHRSVSWYQQTPGQGLQFLFEYFSETQRNKGNFPGRFSGRQFSNSRSEMNVSTLELGDSALYLCASSLGLAGGTYEQYFGPGTRLTVT.

The count of this clone is one. This chain uses TRBV5-8 with TRBJ2-3; 13 bases map to TRBD2. Germline CDR1 SGHTS, CDR2 YDEGEE. V dropped 0 bases and J dropped 4; count of bases not matched to a gene: 2. The CDR3 loop spans 16 amino acids. CDR3 protein: CASSLGTSGSADTQYF. The CDR3 coding sequence is TGTGCCAGCAGCTTGGGGACTAGCGGGAGCGCAGATACGCAGTATTTT.

The chain couples TRBV29-1 to TRBJ1-4; unclear D gene. Germline V gene sequence: CDR1 SQVTM, CDR2 ANQGSEA. This CDR3 spans 10 amino acids. Trimming removed 7 bases at V and 5 bases at J, with 5 bases between. This CDR3 is CSAQNEKLFF. In DNA form, the CDR3 reads TGCAGCGCCCAAAATGAAAAACTGTTTTTT. Using reference TRBV29-1 and TRBJ1-4 for the parts outside the CDR3, the full variable domain is SAVISQKPSRDICQRGTSLTIQCQVDSQVTMMFWYRQQPGQSLTLIATANQGSEATYESGFVIDKFPISRPNLTFSTLTVSNMSPEDSSIYLCSAQNEKLFFGSGTQLSVL.

The chain has TRBV10-2 and TRBJ2-3; TRBD2 matches at 9 bases. The V gene's germline CDR1 is WSHSY and CDR2 SAAADI. There are 17 residues in the CDR3. Losses at the gene ends were 0 bases for V and 1 base for J; bases not matched to a gene: 5. The CDR3 here is CASSESLAGVRTDTQYF. CDR3 coding DNA: TGCGCCAGCAGTGAGTCTTTAGCGGGAGTGCGCACAGATACGCAGTATTTT.

V and J are TRBV7-9 and TRBJ2-2; D is uncertain. Trimming cost V 0 bases and J 6 bases, with 8 bases left between them. The CDR3 covers 14 residues. Germline V CDR1 and CDR2: SEHNR, FQNEAQ (reference sequence). The CDR3 sequence: CASSLALLAGELFF. CDR3 sequence (DNA): TGTGCCAGCAGCTTAGCCCTCCTGGCCGGGGAGCTGTTTTTT.

The chain links TRBV6-5 to TRBJ1-4, with D hard to call. Germline V CDR1 and CDR2: MNHEY, SVGAGI. This CDR3 is 15 amino acids long. Trimming removed 6 bases at V and 0 bases at J, with 11 bases between. The chain's CDR3 is CASSFQFTTNEKLFF. CDR3 nucleotide sequence: TGTGCCAGCAGCTTCCAATTTACAACTAATGAAAAACTGTTTTTT.

The gene calls are TRBV5-6 and TRBJ1-2, with 7 positions matching TRBD1. The germline V gene encodes CDR1 SGHDT and CDR2 YYEEEE. The CDR3 extends over 12 amino acids. V was pared by 2 bases and J by 12 bases, with 7 bases of the junction left unmatched. The DNA for the CDR3 is TGTGCCAGCAGCTTCGACAGGGAAAAGGACACCTTC. As protein: CASSFDREKDTF.

This sequence joins TRBV18 and TRBJ1-5; 7 bases fit TRBD1. The CDR3 is 13 residues long. The V and J ends lost 6 bases and 4 bases, in that order; junction bases with no gene match: 3. Per germline, CDR1 KGHSH and CDR2 LQKENI. The CDR3 sequence is CASSGDRNQPQHF. The CDR3 bases are TGTGCCAGCTCGGGGGACAGAAATCAGCCCCAGCATTTT.

The gene calls are TRBV7-6 and TRBJ2-1; 13 bases match TRBD2. Looked up from germline, CDR1 is SGHVS and CDR2 is FNYEAQ. V lost 2 bases and J lost 5; bases outside the gene matches: 6. The CDR3 contains 17 residues. The CDR3 protein is CASSLPSGTSGNNEQFF. The CDR3 coding sequence is TGTGCCAGCAGCTTACCATCCGGGACTAGCGGGAACAATGAGCAGTTCTTC.

The V call is TRBV7-2, the J call TRBJ1-1; 8 bases align to TRBD1. In germline, CDR1 is SGHTA, CDR2 FQGNSA. The CDR3 runs 14 residues. The J segment lost 6 bases and the V segment lost 4 bases, leaving 7 bases of the junction unmatched. The chain's CDR3 is CASSWQTGVAEAFF. CDR3 DNA: TGTGCCAGCAGCTGGCAGACAGGGGTTGCTGAAGCTTTCTTT.

As for this clone: Additional DNA sequences in this sample encode the identical CDR3. The V call is TRBV5-1, the J call TRBJ1-1; D ambiguous. This CDR3 spans 13 amino acids. V lost 2 bases, J lost 1 base, and 6 bases lay in between. Germline CDR1 is SGHRS and CDR2 is YFSETQ. This chain's CDR3 is CASSFGGNTEAFF. CDR3 sequence (DNA): TGCGCCAGCAGCTTCGGAGGGAACACTGAAGCTTTCTTT.